Listed below are T cell receptor beta chains from one sample, sequenced in a study of T-cell memory formation after mild COVID-19. TCRdb reanalysed the 5' RACE reads using MiXCR and keeps one entry per CDR3 protein. Of roughly 100,000 distinct CDR3 sequences listed, roughly an eighth are singletons. Input material: PBMCs or a T cell subset sorted from them (not recorded which). These receptors came from an adult woman who had mild COVID-19 (a few samples of this study predate the infection). Cell type and time point are not known. Each CDR3 is given with its conserved first and last residue. A D gene is named only where the DNA matches it firmly. The size of a clone is reported for some rows only, either as once, few or many, or as a class for expanded clones.

v_call	d_call	j_call	cdr3_length	clone_size	cdr3_nt	cdr3_aa
TRBV30	TRBD2	TRBJ2-1	15	.	TGTGCCTGGAGTGAGGGGACTAGCGGTATAATGGCGCAGTTCTTC	CAWSEGTSGIMAQFF
TRBV20-1	TRBD2	TRBJ2-7	16	.	TGCAGTGCTAGAGATCGTCCTGCGGGAGGTATCTACGAGCAGTACTTC	CSARDRPAGGIYEQYF
TRBV7-9	.	TRBJ2-1	16	.	TGTGCCAGCAGCAATGCCGGGACGGCTGTCTACAATGAGCAGTTCTTC	CASSNAGTAVYNEQFF
TRBV20-1	TRBD2	TRBJ2-3	14	.	TGCAGTGCTAACGGGGGGGATGGAGCAGATACGCAGTATTTT	CSANGGDGADTQYF
TRBV7-6	.	TRBJ1-1	18	few	TGTGCCAGCAGCTTAGATGCCGTTGGTTGGGTAGGGGACACTGAAGCTTTCTTT	CASSLDAVGWVGDTEAFF
TRBV6-5	TRBD2	TRBJ2-5	13	.	TGTGCCAGCAGTCGCGGGGGACCGGAGACCCAGTACTTC	CASSRGGPETQYF
TRBV9	.	TRBJ2-1	13	many	TGTGCCAGCAGCGTGGGTCACTACAATGAGCAGTTCTTC	CASSVGHYNEQFF
TRBV7-9	TRBD1	TRBJ2-5	16	.	TGTGCCAGCAGTATAACCGAGACAGGGGCACAAGAGACCCAGTACTTC	CASSITETGAQETQYF
TRBV25-1	TRBD1	TRBJ2-7	15	.	TGTGCCAGCAGTGACGGGGACAGACCCTCCTACGAGCAGTACTTC	CASSDGDRPSYEQYF
TRBV10-2	.	TRBJ2-7	14	.	TGCGCCAGCAGTGAGCCGAGTTACTCCTACGAGCAGTACTTC	CASSEPSYSYEQYF
TRBV9	.	TRBJ2-1	16	.	TGTGCCAGCAGCGTAGTACCCGGGGGCCAATACAATGAGCAGTTCTTC	CASSVVPGGQYNEQFF
TRBV2	TRBD2	TRBJ2-7	16	few	TGTGCCAGCAAAGAGCTAACGGGACTAGCGACAGACGAGCAGTACTTC	CASKELTGLATDEQYF
TRBV7-9	.	TRBJ2-3	13	.	TGTGCCGTCTCGCCGGGGTACACAGATACGCAGTATTTT	CAVSPGYTDTQYF